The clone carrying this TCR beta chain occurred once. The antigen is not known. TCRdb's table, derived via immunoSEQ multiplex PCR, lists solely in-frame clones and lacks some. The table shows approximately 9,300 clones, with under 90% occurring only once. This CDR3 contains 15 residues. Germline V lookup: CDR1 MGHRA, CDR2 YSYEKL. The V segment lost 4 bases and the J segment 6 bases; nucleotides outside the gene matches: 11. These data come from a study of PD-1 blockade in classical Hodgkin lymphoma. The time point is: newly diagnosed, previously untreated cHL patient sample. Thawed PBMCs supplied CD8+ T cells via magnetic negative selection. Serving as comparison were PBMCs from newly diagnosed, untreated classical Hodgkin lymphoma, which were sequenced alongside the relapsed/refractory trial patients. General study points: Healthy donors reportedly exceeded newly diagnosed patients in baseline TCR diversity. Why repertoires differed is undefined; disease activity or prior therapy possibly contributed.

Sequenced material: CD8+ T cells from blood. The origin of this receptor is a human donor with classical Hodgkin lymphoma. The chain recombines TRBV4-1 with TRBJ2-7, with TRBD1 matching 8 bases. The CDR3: CASSPRPQGGSEQYF. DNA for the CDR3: TGCGCCAGCAGCCCGCGCCCACAGGGGGGCAGCGAGCAGTACTTC.